Presented here are 18 T cell receptor beta chains from one specimen sequenced in a study of early T cells in non-severe SARS-CoV-2 infection. One entry per CDR3 protein results from TCRdb running MiXCR on the 5' RACE reads. Of 85,000 to 95,000 distinct CDR3 sequences listed, 16% are singletons. The specimen was whole blood, collected at baseline. Receptor source: an adult who was a healthcare worker with PCR-confirmed SARS-CoV-2 infection or an uninfected control (not recorded which).

This clonotype was observed a handful of times. J is TRBJ1-1 and V is TRBV20-1, with 8 bases matching TRBD1. This CDR3 region has 13 residues. J lost 5 bases, V lost 2 bases, and 4 bases had no gene match. Germline V gives CDR1 DFQATT, CDR2 SNEGSKA (reference sequence). CDR3 region: CSARQGAGTEAFF. CDR3 nucleotides: TGCAGTGCTAGACAGGGGGCAGGTACTGAAGCTTTCTTT.

CDR3 amino acids: CASSFWTEIYGYTF. The CDR3 bases are TGTGCCAGCAGTTTTTGGACAGAAATCTATGGCTACACCTTC. The V call is TRBV28, the J call TRBJ1-2, with a tentative D call TRBD1 (6 bases). Deletions cut 3 bases from V and 4 bases from J, with 12 bases between. CDR1 and CDR2 (germline): MDHEN, SYDVKM. The CDR3 runs 14 residues.

This chain's CDR3 is CSARPPGVSNQPQHF. The CDR3, as DNA: TGCAGTGCTCGACCCCCAGGGGTTAGCAATCAGCCCCAGCATTTT. The chain couples TRBV20-1 to TRBJ1-5, with D maybe TRBD1 (6 bases). Deletions cut 5 bases from V and 0 bases from J, with 14 bases between. The CDR3 is made up of 15 amino acids. Germline V CDR1 and CDR2: DFQATT, SNEGSKA (reference sequence).

This clonotype was detected ten times or more. The chain employs TRBV7-6 and TRBJ2-1; D not certain. Between the trimmed V and J ends, which lost 2 bases and 5 bases, there was a span of 7 bases. Germline V lookup: CDR1 SGHVS, CDR2 FNYEAQ. This CDR3 has 13 amino acids. CDR3 residues: CASSLLVNNEQFF. Here the CDR3 DNA reads TGTGCCAGCAGCTTACTCGTAAACAATGAGCAGTTCTTC.

The V gene is TRBV5-5, the J gene TRBJ2-3, with TRBD1 matching over 7 bases. Germline CDR1 SGHKS, CDR2 YYEKEE (reference sequence). The CDR3 spans 14 residues. V lost 0 bases and J lost 6; bases outside the gene matches: 4. The CDR3 reads CASSLDSQGDTQYF. CDR3 sequence (DNA): TGTGCCAGCAGCTTGGATTCACAGGGGGATACGCAGTATTTT.

V gene TRBV5-4 combines with J gene TRBJ2-3, with no clear D. Germline loops: CDR1 SGHNT, CDR2 YYREEE (reference sequence). V dropped 4 bases and J dropped 2 bases, with 5 bases sitting between them. The CDR3 is made up of 12 amino acids. DNA of the CDR3: TGTGCCAGCAGCACCATCACAGATACGCAGTATTTT. Its protein is CASSTITDTQYF.

This clonotype was seen more than once but under ten times. V and J are TRBV29-1 and TRBJ1-2; possible D gene TRBD1, 6 bases. This CDR3 region has 13 residues. Trimming cost V 7 bases and J 8 bases, with 20 bases left between them. The V gene's germline CDR1 is SQVTM and CDR2 ANQGSEA. The CDR3 protein is CSAATPQGGGYTF. CDR3 sequence (DNA): TGCAGCGCCGCCACCCCACAGGGAGGAGGCTACACCTTC.

This clonotype was counted a few times. The J gene is TRBJ2-1, the V gene TRBV6-2 or TRBV6-3; weak D call: TRBD2 (6 bases). Deletions cut 0 bases from V and 6 bases from J, with 12 bases between. The CDR3 extends over 15 amino acids. Germline CDR1 and CDR2: MNHEY and SVGEGT. CDR3 nucleotides: TGTGCCAGCAGTTACTCTCCCGGGACTGCCAATGAGCAGTTCTTC. Its translation: CASSYSPGTANEQFF.

V is TRBV12-3 or TRBV12-4 and J is TRBJ1-2; D perhaps matches TRBD1 (6 bases). This CDR3 is built from 14 residues. Trimming took off 4 bases at V and 8 bases at J, with 17 bases between the two ends. The CDR3 coding sequence is TGTGCCAGCAGTTCGACAGGCCCGGGGAGGGGCTACACCTTC. This translates into CASSSTGPGRGYTF.

This clonotype was counted only a few times. J is TRBJ2-1 and V is TRBV12-3 or TRBV12-4, with 8 nucleotides matching TRBD2. There are 15 residues in the CDR3. V dropped 4 bases and J dropped 2; count of bases not matched to a gene: 4. CDR3 loop: CASSSQREPYNEQFF. The CDR3 coding sequence is TGTGCCAGCAGTTCCCAGCGGGAGCCCTACAATGAGCAGTTCTTC.

This clonotype has just a few counts. The rearrangement uses TRBV6-5 and TRBJ2-7, with 12 nucleotides matching TRBD2. With 6 bases clipped from V and 5 bases from J, the junction kept 2 bases outside the gene matches. CDR1 is MNHEY and CDR2 is SVGAGI in the germline V gene. The CDR3 is 13 residues long. CDR3 DNA: TGTGCCAGCAGACTAGCGGGAGGAAACGAGCAGTACTTC. Its translation: CASRLAGGNEQYF.

This clonotype was detected a few times. The CDR3 sequence: CAGGAGGTDTQYF. The CDR3 DNA is TGTGCCGGGGGGGCAGGGGGAACAGATACGCAGTATTTT. The rearrangement joins TRBV28 to TRBJ2-3; D tentatively reads TRBD1 or TRBD2 (7 bases each). Germline CDR1 MDHEN, CDR2 SYDVKM. Trimming pared 11 bases from V and 3 bases from J, leaving 15 bases between. CDR3 length equals 13 residues.

This clonotype occurred once. This sequence joins TRBV5-5 and TRBJ1-2, with D uncertain. CDR1 SGHKS and CDR2 YYEKEE come from the germline V gene (reference sequence). Trimming shortened V by 2 bases and J by 3 bases, and 5 bases separated the two germline ends. The CDR3 spans 12 residues. DNA for the CDR3: TGTGCCAGCAGCTTTGGCGACTATGGCTACACCTTC. Its protein product is CASSFGDYGYTF.

This clonotype was seen at least ten times. The chain couples TRBV12-3 or TRBV12-4 to TRBJ2-7; TRBD2 aligns across 7 bases. The CDR3 is 12 residues long. With V trimmed by 8 bases and J by 9 bases, 10 bases remained unmatched. CDR3: CASRGREGTQYF. Written as DNA, the CDR3 is TGTGCCAGCCGGGGTAGGGAGGGCACGCAGTACTTC.

This clonotype was found a few times. CDR3 region: CSARVRRSYNEQFF. The CDR3, as DNA: TGCAGTGCTAGAGTGAGGCGTTCTTACAATGAGCAGTTCTTC. The chain combines TRBV20-1 with TRBJ2-1; D call uncertain. CDR1 DFQATT and CDR2 SNEGSKA come from the germline V gene (reference sequence). The CDR3 is 14 amino acids. V lost 1 base and J lost 4, with 11 bases in between.

This clonotype appeared many times. This sequence joins TRBV28 and TRBJ1-2; 11 bases are a match to TRBD1. Germline assignment: CDR1 MDHEN and CDR2 SYDVKM. The CDR3 extends over 13 amino acids. J was trimmed by 7 bases and V by 5 bases; bases with no gene match: 3. The CDR3 coding sequence is TGTGCCAGCAGTCCGGGGACAGGGGGTGGCTACACCTTC. Translation gives CASSPGTGGGYTF.

In this sample, this clonotype turned up many times. The genes are TRBV6-6 and TRBJ1-3, with D perhaps TRBD1 (5 bases). The V end lost 2 bases, the J end lost 3 bases, and 8 bases lay between the germline ends. CDR1 and CDR2 from the germline V gene are MNHNY and SVGAGI (reference sequence). The CDR3 spans 14 residues. CDR3 nucleotides: TGTGCCAGCAGTTACAGGGGCAGTGGAAACACCATATATTTT. It codes for CASSYRGSGNTIYF.

The chain carries TRBV6-5 and TRBJ2-2; D is uncertain. V was trimmed by 2 bases and J by 5 bases, leaving 6 bases between them. Germline V lookup: CDR1 MNHEY, CDR2 SVGAGI. This CDR3 is built from 13 residues. The CDR3 loop is CASSYMETGELFF. The CDR3 DNA sequence: TGTGCCAGCAGTTACATGGAAACCGGGGAGCTGTTTTTT.